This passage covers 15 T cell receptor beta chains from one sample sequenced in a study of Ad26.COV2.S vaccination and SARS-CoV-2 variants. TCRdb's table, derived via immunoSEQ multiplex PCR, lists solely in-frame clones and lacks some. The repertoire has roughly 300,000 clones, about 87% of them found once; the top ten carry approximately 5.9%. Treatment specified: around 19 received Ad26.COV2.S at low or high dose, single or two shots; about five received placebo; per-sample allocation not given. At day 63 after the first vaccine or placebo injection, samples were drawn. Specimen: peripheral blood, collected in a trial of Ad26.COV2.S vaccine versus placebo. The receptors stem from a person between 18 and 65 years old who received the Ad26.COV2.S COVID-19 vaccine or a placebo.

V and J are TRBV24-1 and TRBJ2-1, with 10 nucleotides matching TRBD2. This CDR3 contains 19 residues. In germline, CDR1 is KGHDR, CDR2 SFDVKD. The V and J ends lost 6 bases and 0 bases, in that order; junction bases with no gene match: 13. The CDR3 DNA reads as TGTGCCACCAGTCCAGGTTGGGCTAGCGGGAGTCTCTCCTACAATGAGCAGTTCTTC. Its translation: CATSPGWASGSLSYNEQFF.

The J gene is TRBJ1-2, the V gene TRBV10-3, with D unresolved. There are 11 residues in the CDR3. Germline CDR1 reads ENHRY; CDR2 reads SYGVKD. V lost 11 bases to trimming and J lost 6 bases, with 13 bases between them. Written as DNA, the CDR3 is TGTGCCGCTCGATCGGGCCATGGCTACACCTTC. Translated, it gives CAARSGHGYTF.

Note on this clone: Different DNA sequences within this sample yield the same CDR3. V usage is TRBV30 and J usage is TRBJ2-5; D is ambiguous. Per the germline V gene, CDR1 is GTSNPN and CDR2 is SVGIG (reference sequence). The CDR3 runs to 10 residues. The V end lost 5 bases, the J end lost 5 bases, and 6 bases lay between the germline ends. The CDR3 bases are TGTGCCTGGTCGAGGGAGACCCAGTACTTC. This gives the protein CAWSRETQYF.

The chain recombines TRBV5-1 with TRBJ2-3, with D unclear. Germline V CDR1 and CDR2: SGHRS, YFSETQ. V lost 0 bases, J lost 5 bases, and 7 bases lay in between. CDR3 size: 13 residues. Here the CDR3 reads CASSLDSLDTQYF. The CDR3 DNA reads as TGCGCCAGCAGCTTGGACAGCTTAGATACGCAGTATTTT. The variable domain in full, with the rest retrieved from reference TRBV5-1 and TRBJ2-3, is KAGVTQTPRYLIKTRGQQVTLSCSPISGHRSVSWYQQTPGQGLQFLFEYFSETQRNKGNFPGRFSGRQFSNSRSEMNVSTLELGDSALYLCASSLDSLDTQYFGPGTRLTVL.

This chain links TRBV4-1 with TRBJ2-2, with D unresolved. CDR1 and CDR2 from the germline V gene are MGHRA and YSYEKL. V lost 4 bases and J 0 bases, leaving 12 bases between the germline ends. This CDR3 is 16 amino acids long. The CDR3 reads CASSRGGGANTGELFF. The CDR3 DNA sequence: TGCGCCAGCAGCCGCGGCGGCGGAGCGAACACCGGGGAGCTGTTTTTT.

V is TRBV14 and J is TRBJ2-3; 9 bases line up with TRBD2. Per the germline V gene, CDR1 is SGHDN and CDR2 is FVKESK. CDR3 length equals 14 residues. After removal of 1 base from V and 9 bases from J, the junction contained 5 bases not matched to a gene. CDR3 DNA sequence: TGTGCCAGCAGCCAAGTGGCGGGAGGGCCGACGCAGTATTTT. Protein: CASSQVAGGPTQYF.

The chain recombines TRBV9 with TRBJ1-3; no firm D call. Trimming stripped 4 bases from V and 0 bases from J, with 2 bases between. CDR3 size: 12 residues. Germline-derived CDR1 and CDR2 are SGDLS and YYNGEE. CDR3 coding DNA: TGTGCCAGCAGCAACTCTGGAAACACCATATATTTT. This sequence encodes CASSNSGNTIYF. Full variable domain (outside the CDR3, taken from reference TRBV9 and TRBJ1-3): DSGVTQTPKHLITATGQRVTLRCSPRSGDLSVYWYQQSLDQGLQFLIQYYNGEERAKGNILERFSAQQFPDLHSELNLSSLELGDSALYFCASSNSGNTIYFGEGSWLTVV.

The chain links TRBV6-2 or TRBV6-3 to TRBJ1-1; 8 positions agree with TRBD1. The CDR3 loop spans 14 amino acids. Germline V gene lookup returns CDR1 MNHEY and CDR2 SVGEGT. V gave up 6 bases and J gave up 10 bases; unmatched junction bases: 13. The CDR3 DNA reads TGTGCCAGCAGCCCCGGGCAGGGGGCCTCCCGAGCTTTCTTT. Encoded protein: CASSPGQGASRAFF.

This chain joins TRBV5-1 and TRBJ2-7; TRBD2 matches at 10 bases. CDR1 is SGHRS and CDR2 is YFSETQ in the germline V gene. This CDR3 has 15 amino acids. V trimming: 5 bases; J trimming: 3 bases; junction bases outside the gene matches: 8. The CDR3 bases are TGCGCCAGCAGAGTTAGCGGGGGGCTCAGCTACGAGCAGTACTTC. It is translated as CASRVSGGLSYEQYF.

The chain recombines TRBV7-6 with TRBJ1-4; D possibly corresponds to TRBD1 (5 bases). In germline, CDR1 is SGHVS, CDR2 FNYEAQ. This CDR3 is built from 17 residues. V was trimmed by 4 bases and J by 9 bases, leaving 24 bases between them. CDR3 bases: TGTGCCAGCAGCTACCCAAAAAACAGGCTTTCTTGGAAAAAACTGTTTTTT. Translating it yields CASSYPKNRLSWKKLFF.

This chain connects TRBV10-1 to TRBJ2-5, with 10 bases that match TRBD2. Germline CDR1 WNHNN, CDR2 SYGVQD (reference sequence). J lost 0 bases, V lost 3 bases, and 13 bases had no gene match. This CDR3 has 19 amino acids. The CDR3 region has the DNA TGCGCCAGCAGTGAAATCCAGGGAGAAGGACTAGCGGACCAAGAGACCCAGTACTTC. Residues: CASSEIQGEGLADQETQYF.

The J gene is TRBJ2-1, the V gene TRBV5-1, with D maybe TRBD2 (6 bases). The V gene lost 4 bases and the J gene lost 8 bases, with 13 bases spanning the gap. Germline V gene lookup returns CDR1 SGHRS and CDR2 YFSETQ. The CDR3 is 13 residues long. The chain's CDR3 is CASSMPTGDEQFF. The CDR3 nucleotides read TGCGCCAGCAGCATGCCGACGGGAGATGAGCAGTTCTTC.

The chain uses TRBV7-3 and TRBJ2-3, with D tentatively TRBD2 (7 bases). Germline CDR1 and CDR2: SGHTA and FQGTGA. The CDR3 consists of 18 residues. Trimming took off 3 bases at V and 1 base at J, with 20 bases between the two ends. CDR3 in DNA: TGTGCCAGCAGCTTTAAACCCTGGGGGGGCAGGGGCACAGATACGCAGTATTTT. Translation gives CASSFKPWGGRGTDTQYF.

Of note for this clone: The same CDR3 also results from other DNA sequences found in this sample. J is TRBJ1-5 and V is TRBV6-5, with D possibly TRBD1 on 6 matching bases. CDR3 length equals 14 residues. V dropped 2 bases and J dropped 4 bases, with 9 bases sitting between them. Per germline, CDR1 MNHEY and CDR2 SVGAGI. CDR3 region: CASSYGGRNQPQHF. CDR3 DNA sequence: TGTGCCAGCAGTTACGGGGGGCGAAATCAGCCCCAGCATTTT.

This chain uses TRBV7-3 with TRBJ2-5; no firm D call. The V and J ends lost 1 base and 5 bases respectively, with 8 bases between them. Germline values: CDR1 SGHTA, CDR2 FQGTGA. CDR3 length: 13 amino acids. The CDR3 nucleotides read TGTGCCAGCAGCTTAAAAGGGATCGAGACCCAGTACTTC. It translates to CASSLKGIETQYF.